This TCR beta chain was sequenced in a study of T cell responses to AZD1222 COVID-19 vaccine (dated by TCRdb to the early 2020s). A note on the overall study: AZD1222 recipients with second doses at about 4 weeks or about 12 weeks were pooled, because spike-specific TCR depth and breadth did not differ between schedules. Trial participants were enrolled by age into subgroups of 18-55, 56-69 and 70-plus years, and about 150, 27 and 61 TCR-sequenced participants, respectively, were included in these subgroups. A total of about 250 trial participants underwent TCR sequencing, of whom about 200 had received two doses of AZD1222 and roughly 26 had received two doses of the MenACWY control vaccine.

The CDR3 regions of human TCRbeta chains were analyzed by immunosequencing. The source study handled its data this way. Repertoire TCRs were matched against a reference library of SARS-CoV-2-specific TCRs generated with the MIRA antigen-specificity platform. Breadth was defined as the fraction of unique TCRs that were SARS-CoV-2-associated. Depth was defined as the fraction of total T cells that were SARS-CoV-2-associated. Using the MIRA data, every spike-specific TCR was mapped to the spike region that the TCR reacted to and assigned to either a CD4 or a CD8 class. Log10-transformed breadth and depth values were compared by one-way ANOVA with Sidak's multiple comparisons tests. TCRdb's version of the immuneACCESS table is confined to in-frame rearrangements and falls short of the full clone set. An unresolved V gene accounts for under half of the shortfall where checked; the remainder is of unknown origin. V and J calls plus clone size are reproduced from that table; the DNA served to infer D and trimming. The sample table holds tens of thousands of clones, of which around nine tenths were seen once. Approximately 3% of the sample is held by the ten biggest clonotypes.

From the germline V gene, CDR1 is KGHDR and CDR2 is SFDVKD. V trim: 6 bases; J trim: 0 bases; unmatched bases: 0. The CDR3 holds 14 amino acids from the cysteine to the phenylalanine. CDR3 DNA is the only sequence kept; it has 42 bases, read in frame from the first base. The sample's time point label, decoded: baseline before first vaccination. The vaccinee samples were drawn from two UK trials, COV001 and COV002, one of which was a single-blind randomized controlled phase 2/3 trial testing AZD1222 (ChAdOx1 nCoV-19) in healthy adults. For TCRbeta chain sequencing, PBMC samples from trial participants were taken at day 0 and at day 28 after the second dose. On the study overall, not on this receptor specifically: Participants were mostly white British, with more females than males. The authors suggested clonal diversity may have been underestimated. The whole spike protein was spanned by vaccine-associated CD4 TCRs, and dominant responses were seen in regions 160-218 and 743-854. Nearly half of unique spike-specific TCRs reportedly recognized epitopes outside regions mutated in the B.1.351 and B.1.1.7 variants. After two AZD1222 doses, both the breadth and the depth of spike-specific TCRs were significantly higher than at day 0 and than in MenACWY recipients. In the small 56-69-year group, the increase in depth fell short of significance, most likely because of low power. Because no day 14 peak-response samples were available, repertoires were characterized only after the peak T cell response. Conclusions about previously exposed vaccinees were limited because only a handful of AZD1222 recipients were SARS-CoV-2 seropositive at baseline.

A word on this clone: The antigen it recognizes is unknown. The input lacks base qualities; no much larger clone sits a single base away.

The specimen was peripheral blood, collected on day 0 of AZD1222 vaccination. This receptor chain uses TRBV24-1 and TRBJ2-1, with 8 bases aligning to TRBD2. The receptor comes from an adult in good health. The nucleotide sequence is TGTGCCACCAGTCGGGGGGGCTCCTACAATGAGCAGTTCTTC. This translates into CATSRGGSYNEQFF.